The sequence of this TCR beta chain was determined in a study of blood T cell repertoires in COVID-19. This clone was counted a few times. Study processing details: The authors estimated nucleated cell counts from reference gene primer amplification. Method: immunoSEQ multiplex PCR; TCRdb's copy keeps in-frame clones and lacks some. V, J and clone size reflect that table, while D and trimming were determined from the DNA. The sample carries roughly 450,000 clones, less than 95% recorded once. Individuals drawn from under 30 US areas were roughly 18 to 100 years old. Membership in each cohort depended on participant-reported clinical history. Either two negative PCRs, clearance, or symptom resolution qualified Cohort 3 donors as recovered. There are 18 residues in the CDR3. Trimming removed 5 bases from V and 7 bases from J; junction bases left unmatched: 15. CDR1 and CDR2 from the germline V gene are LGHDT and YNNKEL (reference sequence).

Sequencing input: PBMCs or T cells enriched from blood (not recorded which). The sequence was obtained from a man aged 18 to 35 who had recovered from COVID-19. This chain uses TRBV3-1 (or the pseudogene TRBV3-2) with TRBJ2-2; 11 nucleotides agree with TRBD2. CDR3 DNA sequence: TGTGCCAGCAGCTCATATCTCTTAGCGGGAGGGCCGAACGGGGAGCTGTTTTTT. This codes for CASSSYLLAGGPNGELFF.